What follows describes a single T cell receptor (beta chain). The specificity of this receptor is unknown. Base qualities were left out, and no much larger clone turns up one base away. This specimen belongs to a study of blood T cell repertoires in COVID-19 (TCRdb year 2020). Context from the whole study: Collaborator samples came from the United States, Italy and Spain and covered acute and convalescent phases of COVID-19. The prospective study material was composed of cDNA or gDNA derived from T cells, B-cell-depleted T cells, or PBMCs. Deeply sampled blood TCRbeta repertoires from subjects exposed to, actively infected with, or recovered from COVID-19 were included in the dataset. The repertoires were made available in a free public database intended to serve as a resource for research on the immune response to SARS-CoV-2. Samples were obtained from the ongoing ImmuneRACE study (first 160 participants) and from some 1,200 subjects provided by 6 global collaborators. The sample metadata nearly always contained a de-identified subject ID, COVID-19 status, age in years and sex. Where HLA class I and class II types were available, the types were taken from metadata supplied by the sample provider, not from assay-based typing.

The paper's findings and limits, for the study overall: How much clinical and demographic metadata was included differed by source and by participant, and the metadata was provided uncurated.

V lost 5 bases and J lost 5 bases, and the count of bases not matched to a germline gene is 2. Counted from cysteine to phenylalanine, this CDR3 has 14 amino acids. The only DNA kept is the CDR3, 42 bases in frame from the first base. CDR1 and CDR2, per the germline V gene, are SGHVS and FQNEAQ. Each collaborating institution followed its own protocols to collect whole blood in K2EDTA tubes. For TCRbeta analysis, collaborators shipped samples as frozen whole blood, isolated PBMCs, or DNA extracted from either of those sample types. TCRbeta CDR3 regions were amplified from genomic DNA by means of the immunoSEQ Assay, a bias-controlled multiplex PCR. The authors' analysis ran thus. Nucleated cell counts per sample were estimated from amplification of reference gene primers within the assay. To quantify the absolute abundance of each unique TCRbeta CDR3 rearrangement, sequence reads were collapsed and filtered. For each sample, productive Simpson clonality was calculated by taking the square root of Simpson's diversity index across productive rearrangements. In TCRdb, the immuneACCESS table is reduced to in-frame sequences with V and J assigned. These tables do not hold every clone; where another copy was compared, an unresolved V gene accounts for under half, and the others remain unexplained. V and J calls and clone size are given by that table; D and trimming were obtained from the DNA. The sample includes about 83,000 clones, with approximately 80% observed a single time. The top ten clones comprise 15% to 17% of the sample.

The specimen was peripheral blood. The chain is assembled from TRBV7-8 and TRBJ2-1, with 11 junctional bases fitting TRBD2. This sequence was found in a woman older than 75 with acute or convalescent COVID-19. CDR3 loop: CASSPGLADNEQFF. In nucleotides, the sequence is TGTGCCAGCAGCCCGGGACTAGCGGACAATGAGCAGTTCTTC.